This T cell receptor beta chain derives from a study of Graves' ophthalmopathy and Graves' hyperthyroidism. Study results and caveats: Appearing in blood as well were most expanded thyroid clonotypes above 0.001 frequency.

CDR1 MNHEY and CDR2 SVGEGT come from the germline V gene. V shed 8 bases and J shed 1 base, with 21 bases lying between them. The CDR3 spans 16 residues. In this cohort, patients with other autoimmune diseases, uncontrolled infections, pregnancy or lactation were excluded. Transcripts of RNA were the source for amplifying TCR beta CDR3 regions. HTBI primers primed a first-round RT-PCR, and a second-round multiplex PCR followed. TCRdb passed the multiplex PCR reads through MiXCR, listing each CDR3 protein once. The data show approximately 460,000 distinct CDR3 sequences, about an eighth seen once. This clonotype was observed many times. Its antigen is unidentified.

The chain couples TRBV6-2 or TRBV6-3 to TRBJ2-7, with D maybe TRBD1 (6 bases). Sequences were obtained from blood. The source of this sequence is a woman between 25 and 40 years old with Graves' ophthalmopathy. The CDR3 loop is CASGLNRAGVSYEQYF. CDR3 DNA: TGTGCCAGCGGACTGAACAGGGCTGGGGTATCCTACGAGCAGTACTTC.